This record concerns one T cell receptor (beta chain) sequence. Germline V gene data show CDR1 as MNHEY and CDR2 as SVGAGI. V lost 7 bases, J lost 1 base, and 3 bases stayed unmatched. The CDR3 spans 15 residues. The data belong to a study of blood T cell repertoires in COVID-19. Produced via immunoSEQ multiplex PCR; TCRdb's table is partial and in-frame only. Here the sample spans 45,000 to 50,000 clones, roughly 85% being singletons. Material for sequencing was peripheral blood. The TCR was taken from a woman of 80 years or more with COVID-19, enrolled during active disease. This chain connects TRBV6-5 to TRBJ2-6, with TRBD2 matching over 8 bases. Here the CDR3 reads CASTRGASGANVLTF. The CDR3 DNA is TGTGCCAGCACGCGGGGGGCGTCTGGGGCCAACGTCCTGACTTTC.